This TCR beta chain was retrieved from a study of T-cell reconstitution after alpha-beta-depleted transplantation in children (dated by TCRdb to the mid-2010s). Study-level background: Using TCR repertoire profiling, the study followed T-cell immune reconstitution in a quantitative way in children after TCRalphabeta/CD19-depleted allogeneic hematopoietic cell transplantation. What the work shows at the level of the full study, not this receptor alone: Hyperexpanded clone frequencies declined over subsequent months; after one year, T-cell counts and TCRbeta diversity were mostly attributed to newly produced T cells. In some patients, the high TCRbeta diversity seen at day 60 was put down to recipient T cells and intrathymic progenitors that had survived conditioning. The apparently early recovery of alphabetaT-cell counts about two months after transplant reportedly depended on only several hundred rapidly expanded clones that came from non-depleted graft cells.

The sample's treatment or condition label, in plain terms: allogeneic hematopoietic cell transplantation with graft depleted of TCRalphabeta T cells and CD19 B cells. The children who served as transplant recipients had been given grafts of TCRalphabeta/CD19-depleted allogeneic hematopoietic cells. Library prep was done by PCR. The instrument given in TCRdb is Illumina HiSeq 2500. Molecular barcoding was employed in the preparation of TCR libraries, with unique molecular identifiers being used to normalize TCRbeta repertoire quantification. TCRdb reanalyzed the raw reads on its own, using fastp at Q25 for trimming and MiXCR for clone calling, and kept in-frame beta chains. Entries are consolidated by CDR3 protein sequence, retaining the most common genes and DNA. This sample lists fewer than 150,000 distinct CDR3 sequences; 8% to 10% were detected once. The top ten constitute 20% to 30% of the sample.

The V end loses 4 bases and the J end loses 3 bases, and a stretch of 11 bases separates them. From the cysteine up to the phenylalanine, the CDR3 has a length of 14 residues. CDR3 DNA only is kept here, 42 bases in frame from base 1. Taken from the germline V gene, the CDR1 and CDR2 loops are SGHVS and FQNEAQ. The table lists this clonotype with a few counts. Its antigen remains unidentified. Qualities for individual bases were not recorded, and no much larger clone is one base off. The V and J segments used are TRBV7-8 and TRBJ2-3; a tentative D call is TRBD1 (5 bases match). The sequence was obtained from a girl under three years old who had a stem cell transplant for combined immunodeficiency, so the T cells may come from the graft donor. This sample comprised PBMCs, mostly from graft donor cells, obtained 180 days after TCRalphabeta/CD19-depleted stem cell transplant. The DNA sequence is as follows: TGTGCCAGCAGCTGGGGTAGGGGAACAGATACGCAGTATTTT. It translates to CASSWGRGTDTQYF.